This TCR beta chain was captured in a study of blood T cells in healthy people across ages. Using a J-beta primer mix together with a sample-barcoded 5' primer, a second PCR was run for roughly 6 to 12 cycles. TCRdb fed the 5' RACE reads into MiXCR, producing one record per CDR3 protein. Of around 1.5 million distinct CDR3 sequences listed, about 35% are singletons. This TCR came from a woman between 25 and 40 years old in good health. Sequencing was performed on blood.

The CDR3 DNA reads TGTGCCACCAGTGAGCACGACAGGGACGAGCAGTACTTC. This encodes CATSEHDRDEQYF. The genes are TRBV24-1 and TRBJ2-7, with 7 positions matching TRBD1. Germline V gene sequence: CDR1 KGHDR, CDR2 SFDVKD. The V segment lost 4 bases and the J segment 5 bases; nucleotides outside the gene matches: 4. CDR3 length: 13 amino acids.